The 8 T cell receptor beta chains in this list originate from one sample, sequenced in a study of shared clonotypes between healthy human individuals. Libraries were prepared by immunoSEQ multiplex PCR; TCRdb keeps only in-frame clonotypes and omits some of them. Among about 380,000 clones, 90% to 97% were seen once, and the ten largest hold approximately 0.32%. Sequencing was done on a sample of memory CD8+ T cells sorted from blood. Noted subset: CD45RO+ cells pooled with CCR7-negative TemRA cells. All receptors derive from a man aged 25 to 40 in good health.

A single count supports this clone. The J gene is TRBJ2-3, the V gene TRBV2; the match to TRBD2 covers 16 bases. The germline CDR1 and CDR2 sequences are SNHLY and FYNNEI. V trimming: 10 bases; J trimming: 1 base; junction bases outside the gene matches: 11. The CDR3 has 18 amino acids. The CDR3 nucleotides read TGTGCCACCGATCCCGGGACTAGCGGGAGGGCCGGCACAGATACGCAGTATTTT. Translating it yields CATDPGTSGRAGTDTQYF.

The chain joins TRBV7-9 to TRBJ2-1, with D hard to call. The ends were cut back, 2 bases at V and 5 bases at J, with 13 bases in the middle. The CDR3 contains 15 residues. Per germline, CDR1 SEHNR and CDR2 FQNEAQ (reference sequence). CDR3 protein: CASSLRRGFHNEQFF. The DNA of the CDR3 is TGTGCCAGCAGCTTACGTCGTGGGTTCCACAATGAGCAGTTCTTC.

The CDR3 DNA sequence: TGTGCCAGCGAGATTCACAATGAGCAGTTCTTC. Protein product: CASEIHNEQFF. V and J are TRBV7-9 and TRBJ2-1; D remains ambiguous. The V gene lost 8 bases and the J gene lost 5 bases, with 7 bases spanning the gap. CDR3 length equals 11 residues. The germline V gene has CDR1 SEHNR and CDR2 FQNEAQ (reference sequence).

The table lists this clone with a few counts. The J gene is TRBJ1-5, the V gene TRBV6-5; the D gene is possibly TRBD1 (5 bases). The CDR3 has 14 amino acids. With 6 bases removed from V and 5 bases from J, the gap between germline ends came to 14 bases. Per germline, CDR1 MNHEY and CDR2 SVGAGI. The CDR3 protein is CASRKGQAHQPQHF. The CDR3 DNA is TGTGCCAGCAGGAAAGGACAAGCCCATCAGCCCCAGCATTTT.

CDR3 in DNA: TGTGCCAGCAGCGCAACGGACAGGGGGCCCTACGAGCAGTACTTC. It is translated as CASSATDRGPYEQYF. V and J are TRBV5-6 and TRBJ2-7; 11 bases are a match to TRBD1. V lost 4 bases to trimming and J lost 2 bases; unmatched junction nucleotides: 5. This CDR3 is 15 amino acids long. The germline gives CDR1 SGHDT, CDR2 YYEEEE.

CDR3 protein: CASSYSDEKYQETQYF. The CDR3 bases are TGTGCCAGCAGTTACTCTGACGAGAAGTACCAAGAGACCCAGTACTTC. V usage is TRBV6-5 and J usage is TRBJ2-5, with D unresolved. The V gene's germline CDR1 is MNHEY and CDR2 SVGAGI. CDR3 length: 16 residues. Trimming removed 0 bases from V and 0 bases from J, with 11 bases in between.

The chain couples TRBV19 to TRBJ2-7; D call uncertain. The CDR3 length is 11 residues. Germline loops: CDR1 LNHDA, CDR2 SQIVND (reference sequence). V was trimmed by 6 bases and J by 2 bases, leaving 5 bases between them. The CDR3 DNA reads as TGTGCCAGTAGCTCAGCCTACGAGCAGTACTTC. Translating it yields CASSSAYEQYF.

CDR3 in amino acids: CATSRDMGGWGQPQHF. In DNA form, the CDR3 reads TGTGCCACCAGCAGAGATATGGGGGGCTGGGGTCAGCCCCAGCATTTT. The chain has TRBV15 and TRBJ1-5; perhaps TRBD1 as D (6 bases). Trimming left V 0 bases short and J 6 bases short, with 15 bases between. Germline loops: CDR1 LNHNV, CDR2 YYDKDF (reference sequence). This CDR3 has 16 residues. Full variable domain (missing parts from reference TRBV15 and TRBJ1-5): DAMVIQNPRYQVTQFGKPVTLSCSQTLNHNVMYWYQQKSSQAPKLLFHYYDKDFNNEADTPDNFQSRRPNTSFCFLDIRSPGLGDTAMYLCATSRDMGGWGQPQHFGDGTRLSIL.